What follows are 7 T cell receptor beta chains derived from one specimen sequenced in a study of CD8 T cells in ankylosing spondylitis. Each CDR3 protein is one row after TCRdb ran MiXCR on the 5' RACE reads. Of some 33,000 distinct CDR3 sequences in the sample, 14% were seen once. The material sequenced was blood. These receptors came from a male donor with ankylosing spondylitis or in good health (not recorded which).

The chain uses TRBV20-1 and TRBJ2-1, with D perhaps TRBD1 (8 bases). The germline gives CDR1 DFQATT, CDR2 SNEGSKA (reference sequence). V dropped 7 bases and J dropped 7 bases, with 17 bases sitting between them. The CDR3 covers 13 residues. CDR3 sequence: CSGDGQGGNEQFF. In nucleotides, the CDR3 is TGCAGTGGAGACGGACAGGGAGGGAATGAGCAGTTCTTC.

The chain is built from TRBV7-2 and TRBJ2-3, with no clear D. V was trimmed by 4 bases and J by 2 bases, leaving 4 bases between them. This CDR3 has 12 amino acids. Germline CDR1 reads SGHTA; CDR2 reads FQGNSA. DNA for the CDR3: TGTGCCAGCAGCTCCTTCACAGATACGCAGTATTTT. Amino acid sequence: CASSSFTDTQYF. The whole variable domain, remainder taken from reference TRBV7-2 and TRBJ2-3, is GAGVSQSPSNKVTEKGKDVELRCDPISGHTALYWYRQSLGQGLEFLIYFQGNSAPDKSGLPSDRFSAERTGGSVSTLTIQRTQQEDSAVYLCASSSFTDTQYFGPGTRLTVL.

This clonotype was found a few times. CDR3 sequence: CASSTGFGETQYF. The CDR3 nucleotides are TGTGCCAGCAGTACAGGGTTCGGGGAGACCCAGTACTTC. The genes are TRBV12-3 or TRBV12-4 and TRBJ2-5, with a possible D match to TRBD1 (6 bases). The CDR3 contains 13 residues. V was pared by 5 bases and J by 5 bases, with 12 bases between.

This sequence joins TRBV28 and TRBJ2-1; D might be TRBD1 (6 bases). The CDR3 covers 15 residues. Germline loops: CDR1 MDHEN, CDR2 SYDVKM. The V end was cut by 5 bases, the J end by 6 bases, with 17 bases between. The CDR3 reads CASSGDKFFPNEQFF. The CDR3, as DNA: TGTGCCAGCAGTGGGGACAAATTTTTTCCCAATGAGCAGTTCTTC.

The chain uses TRBV5-1 and TRBJ1-3; 7 bases match TRBD1. The V gene end was trimmed by 4 bases and the J gene end by 0 bases; junction bases not matched to a gene: 4. Germline CDR1 SGHRS, CDR2 YFSETQ. This CDR3 contains 15 residues. This CDR3 reads CASSPGQNSGNTIYF. The CDR3 DNA follows: TGCGCCAGCAGCCCGGGACAGAACTCTGGAAACACCATATATTTT.

The gene calls are TRBV29-1 and TRBJ2-1; D not certain. V was pared by 7 bases and J by 6 bases, with 16 bases between. The CDR3 runs 13 residues. Germline CDR1 reads SQVTM; CDR2 reads ANQGSEA. CDR3 bases: TGCAGCGCGCTGGAGTTAGCCTTCAATGAGCAGTTCTTC. Its protein is CSALELAFNEQFF.

The J gene is TRBJ1-2, the V gene TRBV4-3; 7 nucleotides line up with TRBD1. V lost 0 bases to trimming and J lost 5 bases; unmatched junction nucleotides: 6. The CDR3 sequence is 15 residues long. Germline V gene sequence: CDR1 LGHNA, CDR2 YSLEER. DNA of the CDR3: TGCGCCAGCAGCCAAGATAGGACAGGTTTTTATGGCTACACCTTC. As protein: CASSQDRTGFYGYTF.